One sample yielded the 28 T cell receptor beta chains listed below, sequenced in a study of blood T cell repertoires in COVID-19. Produced via immunoSEQ multiplex PCR; TCRdb's table is partial and in-frame only. This table holds 80,000 to 100,000 clones, approximately 82% found once. Source material: peripheral blood. The receptors shown here come from a man between 65 and 85 years old with active or convalescent COVID-19.

The rearrangement links TRBV5-1 to TRBJ2-3, with 10 bases fitting TRBD2. This CDR3 is 16 amino acids long. Germline V gene data show CDR1 as SGHRS and CDR2 as YFSETQ. The V gene end was trimmed by 4 bases and the J gene end by 4 bases; junction bases not matched to a gene: 9. The CDR3 nucleotides are TGCGCCAGCAGCCCTGGAGCGGGGGGGCTTGCAGATACGCAGTATTTT. This encodes CASSPGAGGLADTQYF.

V and J are TRBV9 and TRBJ2-5, with 8 bases identical to TRBD2. V trimming: 0 bases; J trimming: 5 bases; junction bases outside the gene matches: 6. The CDR3 has 15 amino acids. CDR1 and CDR2 from the germline V gene are SGDLS and YYNGEE. Written as DNA, the CDR3 is TGTGCCAGCAGCGTAGGGGTCGGGGGGGCCGAGACCCAGTACTTC. Its protein is CASSVGVGGAETQYF.

This clone appeared once. The chain employs TRBV24-1 and TRBJ2-3; 8 bases fit TRBD1. Trimming at V came to 2 bases and at J to 10 bases, leaving 7 bases not matched to a gene. Germline CDR1 is KGHDR and CDR2 is SFDVKD. There are 14 residues in the CDR3. The DNA of the CDR3 is TGTGCCACCAGTGATTCTTCTTACAGGGGGGCGCAGTATTTT. It yields the protein CATSDSSYRGAQYF.

The rearrangement links TRBV6-5 to TRBJ1-6, with 10 bases fitting TRBD1. The J segment lost 7 bases and the V segment lost 7 bases, leaving 4 bases of the junction unmatched. Germline-derived CDR1 and CDR2 are MNHEY and SVGAGI. The CDR3 loop spans 14 amino acids. The CDR3 spells CASMRTGGNSPLHF. The CDR3 coding sequence is TGTGCCAGCATGAGGACAGGGGGAAATTCACCCCTCCACTTT.

The chain uses TRBV6-2 or TRBV6-3 and TRBJ1-1; 8 nucleotides agree with TRBD1. This CDR3 is built from 16 residues. From germline, CDR1 is MNHEY and CDR2 SVGEGT. With 5 bases clipped from V and 0 bases from J, the junction kept 8 bases outside the gene matches. This CDR3 is CASSDRQGRMNTEAFF. CDR3 DNA sequence: TGTGCCAGCAGTGATCGACAGGGGAGAATGAACACTGAAGCTTTCTTT.

The CDR3 here is CASSFRVNSPLHF. The CDR3 nucleotides read TGCGCCAGCAGCTTTCGGGTTAATTCACCCCTCCACTTT. The chain joins TRBV5-1 to TRBJ1-6; unclear D gene. CDR3 size: 13 residues. Per germline, CDR1 SGHRS and CDR2 YFSETQ. Trimming took off 2 bases at V and 6 bases at J, with 6 bases between the two ends.

The chain has TRBV9 and TRBJ1-1; a possible D gene is TRBD1 (6 bases). V lost 3 bases and J 4 bases, leaving 10 bases between the germline ends. The CDR3 is 13 amino acids. Germline V gene data show CDR1 as SGDLS and CDR2 as YYNGEE. The CDR3 region has the DNA TGTGCCAGCAGCGCTACAGGGACCACTGAAGCTTTCTTT. Its translation is CASSATGTTEAFF.

The chain joins TRBV2 to TRBJ1-1, with D hard to call. V dropped 4 bases and J dropped 1 base, with 7 bases sitting between them. The CDR3 consists of 13 residues. Germline-derived CDR1 and CDR2 are SNHLY and FYNNEI. The CDR3 bases are TGTGCCAGCAGTGTTACAAGGAACACTGAAGCTTTCTTT. As protein: CASSVTRNTEAFF.

Concerning this clone: Relative to the germline gene, one junction end is altered; a read error may explain this. J is TRBJ2-1 and V is TRBV11-3, with 8 positions matching TRBD1. The CDR3 loop spans 14 amino acids. The germline V gene encodes CDR1 SGHNT and CDR2 YENEEA. The CDR3 loop is CASRTGTGAGGLIF. In DNA, the CDR3 is TGTGCCAGCAGGACCGGGACAGGCGCGGGTGGATTGATCTTC.

The chain couples TRBV10-3 to TRBJ1-2; D may be TRBD1 (6 bases). Germline CDR1 and CDR2: ENHRY and SYGVKD. The CDR3 extends over 15 amino acids. V lost 0 bases, J lost 1 base, and 9 bases lay in between. The CDR3, as DNA: TGTGCCATCAGTGAGTCCCCCAGGGGTAACTATGGCTACACCTTC. It yields the protein CAISESPRGNYGYTF.

J is TRBJ2-1 and V is TRBV2; the D gene is possibly TRBD1 (5 bases). In germline, CDR1 is SNHLY, CDR2 FYNNEI. The CDR3 has 16 amino acids. Trimming took off 2 bases at V and 0 bases at J, with 11 bases between the two ends. CDR3 residues: CASSERGSGSYNEQFF. In nucleotides, the CDR3 is TGTGCCAGCAGTGAAAGGGGTTCGGGCTCCTACAATGAGCAGTTCTTC.

This chain links TRBV3-1 (or the pseudogene TRBV3-2) with TRBJ1-1; D gene unclear. This CDR3 is 12 amino acids long. Trimming stripped 2 bases from V and 3 bases from J, with 4 bases between. The V gene's germline CDR1 is LGHDT and CDR2 YNNKEL (reference sequence). The CDR3 sequence: CASSQSDTEAFF. CDR3 sequence (DNA): TGTGCCAGCAGCCAATCAGACACTGAAGCTTTCTTT.

The V and J genes are TRBV28 and TRBJ2-7, with TRBD1 identical over 8 bases. The CDR3 extends over 14 amino acids. Trimming cost V 0 bases and J 4 bases; bases outside gene matches: 2. CDR1 and CDR2 from the germline V gene are MDHEN and SYDVKM. The CDR3 region has the DNA TGTGCCAGCAGTTTATGGCACAGGGGGTACGAGCAGTACTTC. This translates into CASSLWHRGYEQYF.

The V call is TRBV18, the J call TRBJ2-1; D is undetermined. V shed 1 base and J shed 1 base, with 17 bases lying between them. The length of the CDR3 is 18 residues. Germline CDR1 and CDR2: KGHSH and LQKENI. The CDR3 sequence: CASSPLHSVQLSYNEQFF. The CDR3 nucleotides are TGTGCCAGCTCACCACTCCATTCCGTCCAACTTTCCTACAATGAGCAGTTCTTC.

V gene TRBV14 combines with J gene TRBJ2-1; 7 bases match TRBD2. The CDR3 is 13 amino acids. J was trimmed by 15 bases and V by 3 bases; bases with no gene match: 11. The germline V gene encodes CDR1 SGHDN and CDR2 FVKESK. CDR3 protein: CASSQGGAGLGFF. CDR3 bases: TGTGCCAGCAGCCAGGGAGGGGCTGGACTTGGGTTCTTC.

Concerning this clone: The junction departs from germline at one end; a sequencing error may be responsible. This rearrangement joins TRBV6-1 to TRBJ1-2; TRBD1 agrees at 10 bases. The CDR3 length is 15 residues. CDR1 MNHNS and CDR2 SASEGT come from the germline V gene. Here the CDR3 reads CASSEDRGLWRGYTF. Written as DNA, the CDR3 is TGTGCCAGCAGCGAAGACAGGGGGCTATGGAGGGGCTACACCTTC.

This chain uses TRBV20-1 with TRBJ1-1; 8 bases agree with TRBD1. The CDR3 extends over 11 amino acids. The germline CDR1 and CDR2 sequences are DFQATT and SNEGSKA (reference sequence). Unmatched junction bases numbered 6, after V lost 3 bases and J lost 12 bases. This chain's CDR3 is CSASGQGGSFF. The CDR3 coding sequence is TGCAGTGCTAGTGGACAGGGTGGGTCTTTCTTT.

The sample holds one count of this clone. J is TRBJ2-1 and V is TRBV19; 10 positions agree with TRBD1. Trimming cost V 1 base and J 4 bases; bases outside gene matches: 1. The CDR3 extends over 15 amino acids. Germline V gene lookup returns CDR1 LNHDA and CDR2 SQIVND (reference sequence). The CDR3 nucleotides are TGTGCCAGTAGTATAGTGGACAGGGGGTACAATGAGCAGTTCTTC. It encodes CASSIVDRGYNEQFF.

This clone was seen only a few times. V usage is TRBV15 and J usage is TRBJ2-1; 9 bases agree with TRBD1. The CDR3 loop spans 15 amino acids. Germline V gene lookup returns CDR1 LNHNV and CDR2 YYDKDF (reference sequence). Losses at the gene ends were 0 bases for V and 7 bases for J; bases not matched to a gene: 4. The chain's CDR3 is CATSRDSQGANEQFF. In DNA, the CDR3 is TGTGCCACCAGCAGAGATTCACAGGGGGCAAATGAGCAGTTCTTC.

This clone was observed a few times. The CDR3 DNA follows: TGTGCCAGCAGTCCTCGGACAGGGGTTTTCACAACTAATGAAAAACTGTTTTTT. Translated, it gives CASSPRTGVFTTNEKLFF. The V gene is TRBV6-6, the J gene TRBJ1-4; 9 nucleotides line up with TRBD1. Germline assignment: CDR1 MNHNY and CDR2 SVGAGI (reference sequence). V gave up 5 bases and J gave up 0 bases; unmatched junction bases: 10. The CDR3 consists of 18 residues.

V gene TRBV11-3 combines with J gene TRBJ1-2; D unresolved. This CDR3 has 14 amino acids. The germline V gene encodes CDR1 SGHNT and CDR2 YENEEA. V gave up 3 bases and J gave up 6 bases, with 14 bases separating them. CDR3 sequence: CASSFRTEGDGYTF. The CDR3 bases are TGTGCCAGCAGCTTCAGGACGGAGGGAGATGGCTACACCTTC.

The gene calls are TRBV12-2 and TRBJ1-6. TRBV12-2 counts as a pseudogene. This CDR3 region has 14 residues. CDR3 DNA sequence: TGTGCAAGTCGCCCCCCGGGTGGCGGTTCACCCCTCCACTTT. It specifies CASRPPGGGSPLHF.

V is TRBV3-1 (or the pseudogene TRBV3-2) and J is TRBJ1-4; the match to TRBD1 covers 8 bases. The CDR3 runs 15 residues. Germline V lookup: CDR1 LGHDT, CDR2 YNNKEL (reference sequence). The ends lost 2 bases at V and 7 bases at J; junction bases unmatched: 6. The CDR3 coding sequence is TGTGCCAGCAGCCAATTGGACAGGGAGGGTGAAAAACTGTTTTTT. Encoded protein: CASSQLDREGEKLFF.

The genes are TRBV7-9 and TRBJ2-3; D possibly uses TRBD1 or TRBD2 (5 bases each). The CDR3 has 13 residues. Deletions cut 5 bases from V and 5 bases from J, with 11 bases between. CDR1 and CDR2 (germline): SEHNR, FQNEAQ (reference sequence). The CDR3 spells CASSRDGGDTQYF. The CDR3 DNA follows: TGTGCCAGCAGCAGGGACGGTGGAGATACGCAGTATTTT.

This clone has just one count. The rearrangement joins TRBV30 to TRBJ2-1, with D perhaps TRBD1 (6 bases). The CDR3 consists of 12 residues. V lost 2 bases and J 6 bases, leaving 8 bases between the germline ends. Germline loops: CDR1 GTSNPN, CDR2 SVGIG (reference sequence). The CDR3 DNA reads as TGTGCCTGGAGTAGAGGGGGCAATGAGCAGTTCTTC. This codes for CAWSRGGNEQFF.

CDR3 sequence reads: CASSQPGQGDSPLHF. The CDR3 DNA follows: TGTGCCAGCAGCCAGCCGGGACAGGGGGATTCACCCCTCCACTTT. The chain combines TRBV14 with TRBJ1-6, with 11 bases lining up with TRBD1. J gave up 8 bases and V 3 bases, and 3 bases lay outside the gene matches. The CDR3 runs to 15 residues. Germline lookup yields CDR1 SGHDN and CDR2 FVKESK.

This clone was seen once. The genes are TRBV2 and TRBJ1-5; 7 bases are shared with TRBD1. Germline CDR1 is SNHLY and CDR2 is FYNNEI. The CDR3 is made up of 14 amino acids. V shed 4 bases and J 2 bases; nucleotides not matched to a gene: 2. The CDR3 loop is CASSGQGGNQPQHF. DNA of the CDR3: TGTGCCAGCAGTGGACAGGGCGGCAATCAGCCCCAGCATTTT.

The chain employs TRBV7-8 and TRBJ1-2, with 9 bases fitting TRBD1. The CDR3 has 17 amino acids. Germline assignment: CDR1 SGHVS and CDR2 FQNEAQ. The V segment lost 5 bases and the J segment 7 bases; nucleotides outside the gene matches: 17. In nucleotides, the CDR3 is TGTGCCAGCAGCCCAACCGGGACAGGGCATTCCCCCGGTGGCTACACCTTC. This codes for CASSPTGTGHSPGGYTF.